This is a list of T cell receptor beta chains from one sample in a study of T cell responses to AZD1222 COVID-19 vaccine. TCRdb's table, derived via immunoSEQ multiplex PCR, lists solely in-frame clones and lacks some. The data show tens of thousands of clones, 75% to 85% seen once. Sequenced material: peripheral blood, taken on day 0 of AZD1222 vaccination. The origin of the receptors is an adult in good health. The CDR3 runs from the conserved cysteine through the conserved F or W. A clone size is listed for some rows: how often the clone was seen (once, few, many), or a class if it is expanded.

V gene: TRBV24-1; clone size: NA; J gene: TRBJ2-2; CDR3 protein: CATSDLMPGNTGELFF
V gene: TRBV27; clone size: NA; J gene: TRBJ1-1; CDR3 protein: CASSSPGGGTTEAFF
V gene: TRBV29-1; clone size: NA; J gene: TRBJ1-1; CDR3 protein: CSVVGQTMNTEAFF
V gene: TRBV19; clone size: NA; J gene: TRBJ2-1; CDR3 protein: CASSFRTGTRGNEQFF
V gene: TRBV5-4; clone size: NA; J gene: TRBJ2-2; CDR3 protein: CASSLDATGLHTGELFF
V gene: TRBV10-3; clone size: once; J gene: TRBJ1-6; CDR3 protein: CAISEAAYNSPLHF
V gene: TRBV27; clone size: few; J gene: TRBJ1-2; CDR3 protein: CASSLGRNYGYTF
V gene: TRBV18; clone size: NA; J gene: TRBJ2-7; CDR3 protein: CASSPRQGDTDEQYF
V gene: TRBV27; clone size: NA; J gene: TRBJ2-7; CDR3 protein: CASSTSGTTYEQYF
V gene: TRBV28; clone size: once; J gene: TRBJ2-5; CDR3 protein: CASSTWTGEKTQYF
V gene: TRBV21-1; clone size: few; J gene: TRBJ1-1; CDR3 protein: CARGDRVNTEAFF
V gene: TRBV11-1; clone size: few; J gene: TRBJ1-5; CDR3 protein: CASSLGTGPDQPQHF
V gene: TRBV30; clone size: NA; J gene: TRBJ1-2; CDR3 protein: CAWSPAIDYTF
V gene: TRBV2; clone size: NA; J gene: TRBJ2-3; CDR3 protein: CASSLTGLSSTDTQYF
V gene: TRBV18; clone size: few; J gene: TRBJ2-7; CDR3 protein: CASSRQGQYEQYF
V gene: TRBV3-1/TRBV3-2; clone size: NA; J gene: TRBJ2-7; CDR3 protein: CASSQDRYPTYEQYF
V gene: TRBV12-5; clone size: NA; J gene: TRBJ2-1; CDR3 protein: CASRQGSYNEQFF
V gene: TRBV3-1/TRBV3-2; clone size: once; J gene: TRBJ2-5; CDR3 protein: CASSRPGTASQETQYF
V gene: TRBV9; clone size: NA; J gene: TRBJ1-6; CDR3 protein: CASTPAWENSPLHF
V gene: TRBV7-9; clone size: NA; J gene: TRBJ2-1; CDR3 protein: CASSSQGSGSSYNEQFF
V gene: TRBV12-3/TRBV12-4; clone size: NA; J gene: TRBJ1-1; CDR3 protein: CASSPQGTEAFF
V gene: TRBV2; clone size: once; J gene: TRBJ1-6; CDR3 protein: CASSSGPYSPLHF
V gene: TRBV21-1; clone size: NA; J gene: TRBJ2-1; CDR3 protein: CASSKGGYTRLYNEQFF
V gene: TRBV19; clone size: NA; J gene: TRBJ1-1; CDR3 protein: CASSSQGGTEAFF
V gene: TRBV28; clone size: NA; J gene: TRBJ1-2; CDR3 protein: CASKRTGANYGYTF
V gene: TRBV3-1/TRBV3-2; clone size: once; J gene: TRBJ2-7; CDR3 protein: CASSQDDCTRRTYEQYF
V gene: TRBV27; clone size: NA; J gene: TRBJ1-5; CDR3 protein: CAIGGGGGGPPQHF
V gene: TRBV28; clone size: once; J gene: TRBJ1-2; CDR3 protein: CASRGARDGYTF
V gene: TRBV21-1; clone size: NA; J gene: TRBJ1-6; CDR3 protein: CASSSRWGSSYNSPLHF
V gene: TRBV28; clone size: once; J gene: TRBJ1-1; CDR3 protein: CASSFPGNTEAFF
V gene: TRBV12-3/TRBV12-4; clone size: NA; J gene: TRBJ1-2; CDR3 protein: CASTPRPYYGYTF